These 28 T cell receptor beta chains originate from one sample sequenced in a study of blood T cell repertoires in COVID-19. Generated by immunoSEQ multiplex PCR, the TCRdb table keeps only in-frame clones and is missing some. The repertoire has 200,000 to 250,000 clones, roughly 87% of them found once; the top ten carry under 14%. Sequenced input: PBMCs or T cells enriched from blood (not recorded which). The receptor source for this set is a man aged 30 to 39 who had recovered from COVID-19.

The rearrangement links TRBV4-3 to TRBJ1-4; 7 bases align to TRBD1. The trim removed 4 bases at V and 8 bases at J, leaving 10 bases unmatched. The CDR3 runs 15 residues. Germline CDR1 and CDR2: LGHNA and YSLEER. In DNA, the CDR3 is TGCGCCAGCAGCCTGGACAGGTCGTACGAGGAAAAACTGTTTTTT. Amino acids: CASSLDRSYEEKLFF.

The rearrangement joins TRBV3-1 (or the pseudogene TRBV3-2) to TRBJ2-5; tentatively, D is TRBD1 (6 bases). The CDR3 has 15 amino acids. V lost 4 bases and J lost 2, with 14 bases in between. CDR1 LGHDT and CDR2 YNNKEL come from the germline V gene (reference sequence). CDR3 protein: CASSPQGRGQETQYF. The CDR3 region has the DNA TGTGCCAGCAGCCCGCAGGGCAGGGGACAAGAGACCCAGTACTTC.

The genes are TRBV5-1 and TRBJ1-6; D remains ambiguous. V shed 0 bases and J shed 13 bases, with 14 bases lying between them. The CDR3 is 14 residues long. CDR1 is SGHRS and CDR2 is YFSETQ in the germline V gene. CDR3 region: CASSLGGDYLPLHF. The CDR3 DNA sequence: TGCGCCAGCAGCTTGGGGGGTGACTACTTGCCCCTCCACTTT.

The CDR3 region has the DNA TGTGCCTGGATCCAGGTCGCTGAAGCTTTCTTT. Protein sequence: CAWIQVAEAFF. This chain links TRBV30 with TRBJ1-1; D unclear. Germline values: CDR1 GTSNPN, CDR2 SVGIG (reference sequence). The CDR3 runs 11 residues. Trimming stripped 4 bases from V and 6 bases from J, with 9 bases between.

This clone was counted once. The chain has TRBV28 and TRBJ2-7; 8 bases fit TRBD2. Germline values: CDR1 MDHEN, CDR2 SYDVKM. The V gene end was trimmed by 6 bases and the J gene end by 2 bases; junction bases not matched to a gene: 3. The CDR3 sequence is 13 residues long. CDR3: CASRRAGAYEQYF. CDR3 DNA: TGTGCCAGCAGGAGAGCGGGGGCCTACGAGCAGTACTTC.

The chain joins TRBV3-1 (or the pseudogene TRBV3-2) to TRBJ2-4, with a tentative D call TRBD2 (6 bases). The germline CDR1 and CDR2 sequences are LGHDT and YNNKEL (reference sequence). CDR3 length equals 17 residues. Trimming cost V 2 bases and J 0 bases, with 14 bases left between them. CDR3 bases: TGTGCCAGCAGCCAAACCCCATCGGGGGTAGCCAAAAACATTCAGTACTTC. Its protein product is CASSQTPSGVAKNIQYF.

Only one count was recorded for this clone. The chain uses TRBV13 and TRBJ1-5; weak D call: TRBD1 (5 bases). V gave up 2 bases and J gave up 6 bases, with 17 bases separating them. There are 16 residues in the CDR3. Germline V gene data show CDR1 as PRHDT and CDR2 as FYEKMQ (reference sequence). The CDR3 region is CASSLPDPGPAQPQHF. Here the CDR3 DNA reads TGTGCCAGCAGCTTACCTGATCCAGGGCCGGCTCAGCCCCAGCATTTT.

The J gene is TRBJ1-2, the V gene TRBV4-3; 10 nucleotides match TRBD1. Germline V gene lookup returns CDR1 LGHNA and CDR2 YSLEER. V lost 2 bases and J lost 5; bases outside the gene matches: 11. The CDR3 length is 17 residues. The CDR3 DNA sequence: TGCGCCAGCAGCCAATCGGACAGGGGGAAAGGGCTTTATGGCTACACCTTC. Its translation is CASSQSDRGKGLYGYTF.

This chain uses TRBV6-5 with TRBJ1-5; D call uncertain. CDR1 is MNHEY and CDR2 is SVGAGI in the germline V gene. The germline V and J ends were trimmed by 9 bases and 3 bases, with 15 bases remaining between them. This CDR3 is 14 amino acids long. The CDR3: CARQATVNNQPQHF. The CDR3 DNA follows: TGTGCCAGGCAGGCTACAGTCAACAATCAGCCCCAGCATTTT.

CDR3 in amino acids: CASSLIGFGSEKLFF. DNA of the CDR3: TGCGCCAGCAGCTTGATCGGTTTTGGGAGTGAAAAACTGTTTTTT. The rearrangement links TRBV5-1 to TRBJ1-4; D remains ambiguous. Germline CDR1 SGHRS, CDR2 YFSETQ. The ends were cut back, 1 base at V and 7 bases at J, with 14 bases in the middle. There are 15 residues in the CDR3.

This clone has a single count. The CDR3 reads CASSVGQGATYEQYF. The DNA of the CDR3 is TGCGCCAGCAGCGTGGGACAGGGGGCTACCTACGAGCAGTACTTC. J is TRBJ2-7 and V is TRBV5-1; 12 positions match TRBD1. CDR3 size: 15 residues. The V and J ends lost 4 bases and 2 bases, in that order; junction bases with no gene match: 4. Germline assignment: CDR1 SGHRS and CDR2 YFSETQ.

The chain recombines TRBV5-1 with TRBJ2-3; a possible D gene is TRBD2 (5 bases). This CDR3 spans 16 amino acids. CDR1 and CDR2 (germline): SGHRS, YFSETQ. Trimming left V 1 base short and J 0 bases short, with 12 bases between. CDR3 DNA sequence: TGCGCCAGCAGCTTGACGGGGTCTGCTAGCACAGATACGCAGTATTTT. Translated: CASSLTGSASTDTQYF.

This clone was detected only a few times. This chain connects TRBV2 to TRBJ2-7, with 10 bases aligning to TRBD2. CDR3 length: 14 amino acids. Per the germline V gene, CDR1 is SNHLY and CDR2 is FYNNEI. The V gene end was trimmed by 7 bases and the J gene end by 0 bases; junction bases not matched to a gene: 3. CDR3 bases: TGTGCCAGCACCTGGACTAGCGGCTCCTACGAGCAGTACTTC. Its translation: CASTWTSGSYEQYF.

V usage is TRBV4-3 and J usage is TRBJ1-4; 9 bases line up with TRBD1. J was trimmed by 0 bases and V by 1 base; bases with no gene match: 3. CDR1 and CDR2 (germline): LGHNA, YSLEER. This CDR3 is built from 17 residues. CDR3 in DNA: TGCGCCAGCAGCCAAGTCGGGACAGGGTCAACTAATGAAAAACTGTTTTTT. Its translation is CASSQVGTGSTNEKLFF.

V is TRBV7-9 and J is TRBJ2-7; 9 positions agree with TRBD1. This CDR3 contains 13 residues. After removal of 10 bases from V and 5 bases from J, the junction contained 9 bases not matched to a gene. Germline loops: CDR1 SEHNR, CDR2 FQNEAQ (reference sequence). The CDR3: CANAPGQGDEQYF. CDR3 coding DNA: TGTGCCAACGCCCCGGGACAGGGTGACGAGCAGTACTTC.

The chain employs TRBV3-1 (or the pseudogene TRBV3-2) and TRBJ1-5; a weak D match, TRBD1 (6 bases). The CDR3 sequence is 19 residues long. The germline V gene has CDR1 LGHDT and CDR2 YNNKEL (reference sequence). The V end lost 0 bases, the J end lost 0 bases, and 18 bases lay between the germline ends. The CDR3, as DNA: TGTGCCAGCAGCCAAGATCGCCTATCTAACAGGGATAGCAATCAGCCCCAGCATTTT. It specifies CASSQDRLSNRDSNQPQHF.

This chain links TRBV24-1 with TRBJ1-4, with D possibly being TRBD1 (5 bases). This CDR3 has 15 amino acids. Germline V lookup: CDR1 KGHDR, CDR2 SFDVKD. V was shortened by 3 bases and J by 8 bases, with 15 bases between the two germline ends. The CDR3 region is CATSDSGAIGEKLFF. The CDR3, as DNA: TGTGCCACCAGTGATAGTGGGGCTATTGGGGAAAAACTGTTTTTT.

This clone has just one count. The chain joins TRBV14 to TRBJ2-1; perhaps TRBD1 as D (6 bases). The CDR3 is 16 residues long. The germline V gene has CDR1 SGHDN and CDR2 FVKESK. V dropped 0 bases and J dropped 4 bases, with 13 bases sitting between them. CDR3: CASSQDLGQPYNEQFF. In nucleotides, the CDR3 is TGTGCCAGCAGCCAAGATCTCGGACAGCCGTACAATGAGCAGTTCTTC.

The rearrangement uses TRBV7-8 and TRBJ2-7; 14 bases line up with TRBD2. The junction had 12 bases not matched to a gene; V was cut back by 8 bases and J by 3 bases. The CDR3 length is 17 residues. CDR1 and CDR2 (germline): SGHVS, FQNEAQ. The CDR3 spells CASRGLAGGLGIYEQYF. CDR3 coding DNA: TGTGCCAGCCGTGGACTAGCGGGAGGTTTGGGAATCTACGAGCAGTACTTC. Complete variable domain (other parts from reference TRBV7-8 and TRBJ2-7): GAGVSQSPRYKVAKRGQDVALRCDPISGHVSLFWYQQALGQGPEFLTYFQNEAQLDKSGLPSDRFFAERPEGSVSTLKIQRTQQEDSAVYLCASRGLAGGLGIYEQYFGPGTRLTVT.

This sequence joins TRBV28 and TRBJ2-7, with a tentative D call TRBD1 (6 bases). Trimming removed 6 bases at V and 4 bases at J, with 16 bases between. CDR3 length: 14 amino acids. Germline assignment: CDR1 MDHEN and CDR2 SYDVKM. CDR3 amino acids: CASRFSGTKYEQYF. As DNA, the CDR3 is TGTGCCAGCAGGTTCTCCGGGACAAAATACGAGCAGTACTTC.

The chain employs TRBV28 and TRBJ1-3; 7 bases agree with TRBD1. The CDR3 contains 15 residues. Germline values: CDR1 MDHEN, CDR2 SYDVKM. J was trimmed by 2 bases and V by 6 bases; bases with no gene match: 7. CDR3 DNA sequence: TGTGCCAGCAGGCCGCTACAGGGGACTGGAAACACCATATATTTT. Translating gives CASRPLQGTGNTIYF. The full variable domain, in which reference TRBV28 and TRBJ1-3 provide the parts outside the CDR3, is DVKVTQSSRYLVKRTGEKVFLECVQDMDHENMFWYRQDPGLGLRLIYFSYDVKMKEKGDIPEGYSVSREKKERFSLILESASTNQTSMYLCASRPLQGTGNTIYFGEGSWLTVV.

The CDR3 here is CASRRQGNEKLFF. CDR3 in DNA: TGTGCCAGCCGACGACAGGGGAATGAAAAACTGTTTTTT. J is TRBJ1-4 and V is TRBV28, with TRBD1 identical over 8 bases. The CDR3 consists of 13 residues. The trim removed 8 bases at V and 5 bases at J, leaving 4 bases unmatched. CDR1 MDHEN and CDR2 SYDVKM come from the germline V gene.

This chain links TRBV4-3 with TRBJ1-2; perhaps TRBD1 as D (5 bases). Germline CDR1 reads LGHNA; CDR2 reads YSLEER. Trimming took 0 bases from V and 7 from J, leaving 15 bases between them. The CDR3 is 15 residues long. The CDR3 region has the DNA TGCGCCAGCAGCCAAGAAGCAGGGCGGATGTTTGGCTACACCTTC. The encoded protein is CASSQEAGRMFGYTF.

This clone was found a few times. The chain is built from TRBV30 and TRBJ2-2; D is perhaps TRBD1 (5 bases). V was pared by 0 bases and J by 3 bases, with 17 bases between. The CDR3 totals 17 residues. Germline loops: CDR1 GTSNPN, CDR2 SVGIG (reference sequence). Written as DNA, the CDR3 is TGTGCCTGGAGTGTACCCGGACGTAGGGGCTACACCGGGGAGCTGTTTTTT. It encodes CAWSVPGRRGYTGELFF.

J is TRBJ2-1 and V is TRBV12-3 or TRBV12-4; unclear D gene. The CDR3 loop spans 12 amino acids. V lost 1 base to trimming and J lost 5 bases, with 3 bases between them. Here the CDR3 reads CASSLDNNEQFF. CDR3 nucleotide sequence: TGTGCCAGCAGTTTAGATAACAATGAGCAGTTCTTC.

V usage is TRBV28 and J usage is TRBJ2-3, with TRBD1 as a possible D gene (5 bases). Trimming took 2 bases from V and 8 from J, leaving 17 bases between them. The CDR3 spans 15 residues. Germline V gene sequence: CDR1 MDHEN, CDR2 SYDVKM. CDR3 in DNA: TGTGCCAGCAGTTTAATCTCGACAGCTCGTGGTACGCAGTATTTT. This gives the protein CASSLISTARGTQYF. Filled out from reference TRBV28 and TRBJ2-3, the complete variable domain reads DVKVTQSSRYLVKRTGEKVFLECVQDMDHENMFWYRQDPGLGLRLIYFSYDVKMKEKGDIPEGYSVSREKKERFSLILESASTNQTSMYLCASSLISTARGTQYFGPGTRLTVL.

The chain recombines TRBV7-9 with TRBJ1-4, with TRBD1 as a possible D gene (5 bases). Trimming removed 2 bases at V and 8 bases at J, with 15 bases between. The CDR3 runs to 15 residues. Germline V gene lookup returns CDR1 SEHNR and CDR2 FQNEAQ (reference sequence). CDR3 DNA sequence: TGTGCCAGCAGCTTATCAGGGCAGGGTGGGGAAAAACTGTTTTTT. It specifies CASSLSGQGGEKLFF.

This clone occurred once. Distinct nucleotide sequences in the sample also encode this CDR3. The chain joins TRBV5-1 to TRBJ1-1; 7 bases line up with TRBD1. V was clipped by 0 bases and J by 2 bases; unmatched bases: 1. Germline V lookup: CDR1 SGHRS, CDR2 YFSETQ. CDR3 length: 14 amino acids. CDR3 nucleotide sequence: TGCGCCAGCAGCTTGGGAGGGGGCAACACTGAAGCTTTCTTT. This translates into CASSLGGGNTEAFF.